Described below is a single T cell receptor (beta chain) sequence and its context. Its specificity is not known. The ends were cut back, 0 bases at V and 4 bases at J, with 12 bases in the middle. The CDR3 has 15 residues. Germline lookup yields CDR1 MNHEY and CDR2 SVGAGI. This sample was taken from a study of T-cell reconstitution after alpha-beta-depleted transplantation in children. Unique molecular identifiers featured in how the TCRbeta library was prepared. TCRdb reanalysed the PCR reads using MiXCR and keeps one entry per CDR3 protein. Here the sample spans about 980,000 distinct CDR3 sequences, about 26% being singletons. Whole-study findings and limits: The study reportedly traced alpha-beta T cells about two months after transplant to several hundred expanded graft clones. Surviving recipient T cells and thymic progenitors underlay high day-60 TCRbeta diversity in some patients. By one year post-transplant, T-cell counts and diversity largely arose from T cells that were newly produced.

The chain joins TRBV6-5 to TRBJ1-1, with D unresolved. Sequencing was performed on PBMCs, mostly from graft donor cells, taken 360 days after TCRalphabeta/CD19-depleted stem cell transplant. This TCR came from a boy in the first two years of life who had a stem cell transplant for SCID, so the T cells may come from the graft donor. The CDR3 sequence is CASSYSIRGGTEAFF. For the CDR3, the DNA is TGTGCCAGCAGTTACTCGATTCGAGGAGGCACTGAAGCTTTCTTT.